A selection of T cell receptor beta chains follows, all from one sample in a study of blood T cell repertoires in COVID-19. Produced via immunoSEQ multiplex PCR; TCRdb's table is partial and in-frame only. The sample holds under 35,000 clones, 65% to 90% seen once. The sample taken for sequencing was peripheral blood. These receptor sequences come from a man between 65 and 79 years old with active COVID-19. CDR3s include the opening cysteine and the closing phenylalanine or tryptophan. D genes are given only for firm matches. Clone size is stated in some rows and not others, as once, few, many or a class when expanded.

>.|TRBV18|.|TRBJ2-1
TGTGCCAGCTCACCAATCCCCGCCAGCTCCTACAATGAGCAGTTCTTC
CASSPIPASSYNEQFF
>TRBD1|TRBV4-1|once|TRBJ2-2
TGCGCCAGCAGCCGATCCGGGACAGGGGTCAACGGGGAGCTGTTTTTT
CASSRSGTGVNGELFF
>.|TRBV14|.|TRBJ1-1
TGTGCCAGCGGAGCCTACACTGAAGCTTTCTTT
CASGAYTEAFF
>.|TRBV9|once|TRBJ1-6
TGTGCCAGCAGCGCCCGGGGGAACGGCTCACCCCTCCACTTT
CASSARGNGSPLHF
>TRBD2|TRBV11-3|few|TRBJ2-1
TGTGCCAGCAGCTCCGGGACTAGCGGCCGGAATGAGCAGTTCTTC
CASSSGTSGRNEQFF
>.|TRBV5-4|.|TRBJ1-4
TGTGCCAGCAGCCCGGGAGGGTCTGCAACTAATGAAAAACTGTTTTTT
CASSPGGSATNEKLFF
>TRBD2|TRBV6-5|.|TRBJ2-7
TGTGCCAGCAGCCTAGTGGGGGGGAGCTCCTACGAGCAGTACTTC
CASSLVGGSSYEQYF
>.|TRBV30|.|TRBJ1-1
TGTGCCTGGATCCCTGGGGAGGGGACCTTTGAAGCTTTCTTT
CAWIPGEGTFEAFF
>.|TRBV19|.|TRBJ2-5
TGTGCCAGTAAAGTAGGAGTGGGAGAGACCCAGTACTTC
CASKVGVGETQYF
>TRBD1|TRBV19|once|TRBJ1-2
TGTGCCAGTAGTATGCAGGGGGGCCTCTATGGCTACACCTTC
CASSMQGGLYGYTF
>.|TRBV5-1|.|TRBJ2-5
TGCGCCAGCAGCTTGGGTTGGAGGGAAGAGACCCAGTACTTC
CASSLGWREETQYF
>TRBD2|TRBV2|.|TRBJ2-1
TGTGCCAGCAGTAAGGGCGGGGGGGCGTATGAGCAGTTCTTC
CASSKGGGAYEQFF
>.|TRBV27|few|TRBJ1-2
TGTGCCAGCAGTCCCCAAGGGGGGGCGGCGAACTATGGCTACACCTTC
CASSPQGGAANYGYTF
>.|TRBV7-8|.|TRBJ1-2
TGTGCCAGCAGCTCACGGCCCGGGGAACTCCGGGGCTACACCTTC
CASSSRPGELRGYTF
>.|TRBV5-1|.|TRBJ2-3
TGCGCCAGCACCCGAGCTGTCGCAGATACGCAGTATTTT
CASTRAVADTQYF
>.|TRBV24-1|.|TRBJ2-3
TGTGCCACCAGTGTAGCTAAGGGGACAGATACGCAGTATTTT
CATSVAKGTDTQYF
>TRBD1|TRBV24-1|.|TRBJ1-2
TGTGCCACCAGTGAGAAGAAAACAGGGGGGTTAGCTAACTATGGCTACACCTTC
CATSEKKTGGLANYGYTF
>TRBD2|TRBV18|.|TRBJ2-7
TGTGCCAGCTCACCCACTAGCGGGAACTACGAGCAGTACTTC
CASSPTSGNYEQYF
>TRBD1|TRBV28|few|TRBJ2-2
TGTGCCAGCAGTCCGTCACGGAGGACAGGGCAGGGCACCGGGGAGCTGTTTTTT
CASSPSRRTGQGTGELFF